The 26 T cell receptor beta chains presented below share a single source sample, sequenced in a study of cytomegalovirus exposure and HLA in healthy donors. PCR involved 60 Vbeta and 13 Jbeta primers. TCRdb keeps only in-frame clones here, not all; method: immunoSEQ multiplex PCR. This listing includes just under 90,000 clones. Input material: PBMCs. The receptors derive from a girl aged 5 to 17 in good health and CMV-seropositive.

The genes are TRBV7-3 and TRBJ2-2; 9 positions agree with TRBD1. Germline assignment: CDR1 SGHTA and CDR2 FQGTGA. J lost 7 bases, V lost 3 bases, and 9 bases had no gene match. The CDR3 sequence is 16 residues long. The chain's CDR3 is CASSFSRGQGSGELFF. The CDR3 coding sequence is TGTGCCAGCAGCTTCAGTCGGGGACAGGGAAGCGGGGAGCTGTTTTTT. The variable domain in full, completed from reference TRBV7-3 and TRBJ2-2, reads GAGVSQTPSNKVTEKGKYVELRCDPISGHTALYWYRQSLGQGPEFLIYFQGTGAADDSGLPNDRFFAVRPEGSVSTLKIQRTERGDSAVYLCASSFSRGQGSGELFFGEGSRLTVL.

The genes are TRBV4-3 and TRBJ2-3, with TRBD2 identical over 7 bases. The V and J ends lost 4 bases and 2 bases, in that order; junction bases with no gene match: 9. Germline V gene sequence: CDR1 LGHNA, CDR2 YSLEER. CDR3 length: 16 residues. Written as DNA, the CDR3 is TGCGCCAGCAGCCCAATGGGAGGGTACAACACAGATACGCAGTATTTT. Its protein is CASSPMGGYNTDTQYF.

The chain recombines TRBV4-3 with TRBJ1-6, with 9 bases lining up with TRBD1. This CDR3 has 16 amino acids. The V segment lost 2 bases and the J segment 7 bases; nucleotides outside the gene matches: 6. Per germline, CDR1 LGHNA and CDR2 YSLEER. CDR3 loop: CASSQYTGTGNSPLHF. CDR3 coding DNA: TGCGCCAGCAGCCAATATACCGGGACAGGGAATTCACCCCTCCACTTT.

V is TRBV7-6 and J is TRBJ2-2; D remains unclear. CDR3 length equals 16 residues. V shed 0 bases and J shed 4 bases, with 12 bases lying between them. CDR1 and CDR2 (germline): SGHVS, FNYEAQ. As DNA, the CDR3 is TGTGCCAGCAGCTTAGCCAACAGAGAGCCCACCGGGGAGCTGTTTTTT. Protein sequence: CASSLANREPTGELFF.

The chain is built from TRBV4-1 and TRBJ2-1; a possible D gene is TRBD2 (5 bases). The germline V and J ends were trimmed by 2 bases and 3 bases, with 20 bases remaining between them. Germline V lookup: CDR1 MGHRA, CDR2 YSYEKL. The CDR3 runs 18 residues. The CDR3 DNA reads TGCGCCAGCAGCCAACCGGAGTCGACTAAGGGATACTACAATGAGCAGTTCTTC. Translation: CASSQPESTKGYYNEQFF.

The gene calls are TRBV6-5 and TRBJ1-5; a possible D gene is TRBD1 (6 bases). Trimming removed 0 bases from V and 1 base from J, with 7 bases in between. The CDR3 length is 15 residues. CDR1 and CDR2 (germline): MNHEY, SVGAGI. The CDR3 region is CASSYSGQSNQPQHF. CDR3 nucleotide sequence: TGTGCCAGCAGTTACTCGGGACAAAGCAATCAGCCCCAGCATTTT.

The CDR3 region is CASSSTGGAGNTEAFF. The DNA of the CDR3 is TGTGCCAGCAGCTCCACAGGGGGCGCTGGGAACACTGAAGCTTTCTTT. This sequence joins TRBV9 and TRBJ1-1; TRBD1 matches 9 bases. The CDR3 has 16 amino acids. The V segment lost 4 bases and the J segment 1 base; nucleotides outside the gene matches: 8. Germline V gene lookup returns CDR1 SGDLS and CDR2 YYNGEE.

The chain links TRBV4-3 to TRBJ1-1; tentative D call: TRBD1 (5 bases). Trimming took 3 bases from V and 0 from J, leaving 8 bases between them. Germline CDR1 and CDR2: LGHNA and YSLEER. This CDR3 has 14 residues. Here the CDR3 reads CASSHIGVNTEAFF. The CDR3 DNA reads TGCGCCAGCAGCCATATAGGGGTGAACACTGAAGCTTTCTTT.

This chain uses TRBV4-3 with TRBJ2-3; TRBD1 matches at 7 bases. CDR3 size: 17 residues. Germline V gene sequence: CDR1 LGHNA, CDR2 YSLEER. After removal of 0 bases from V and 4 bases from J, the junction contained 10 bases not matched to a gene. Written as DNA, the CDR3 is TGCGCCAGCAGCCAAGATCGGACAGGTCTTCAATCAGATACGCAGTATTTT. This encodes CASSQDRTGLQSDTQYF.

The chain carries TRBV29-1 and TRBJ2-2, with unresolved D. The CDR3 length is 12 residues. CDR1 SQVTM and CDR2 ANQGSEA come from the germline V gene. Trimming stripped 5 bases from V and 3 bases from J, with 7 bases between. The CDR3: CSVSRDTGELFF. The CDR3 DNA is TGCAGCGTTAGCCGAGACACCGGGGAGCTGTTTTTT.

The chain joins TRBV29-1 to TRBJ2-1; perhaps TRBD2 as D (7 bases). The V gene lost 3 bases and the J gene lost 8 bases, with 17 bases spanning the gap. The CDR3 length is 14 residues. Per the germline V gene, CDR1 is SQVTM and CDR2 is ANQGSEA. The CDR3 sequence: CSVEGWGGSDEQFF. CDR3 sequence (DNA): TGCAGCGTTGAGGGATGGGGGGGCAGCGATGAGCAGTTCTTC.

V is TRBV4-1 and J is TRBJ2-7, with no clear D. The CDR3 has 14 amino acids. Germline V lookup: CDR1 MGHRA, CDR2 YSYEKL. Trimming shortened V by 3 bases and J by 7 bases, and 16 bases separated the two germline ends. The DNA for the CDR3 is TGCGCCAGCAGCCAGACCGGGTCCGTGCGGGAGCAGTACTTC. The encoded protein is CASSQTGSVREQYF.

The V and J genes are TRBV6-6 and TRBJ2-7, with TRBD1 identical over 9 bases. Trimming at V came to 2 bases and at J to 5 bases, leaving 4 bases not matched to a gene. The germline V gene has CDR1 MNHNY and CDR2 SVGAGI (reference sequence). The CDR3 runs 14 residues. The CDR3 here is CASSYRDRDDEQYV. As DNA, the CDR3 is TGTGCCAGCAGTTACCGGGACAGGGATGACGAGCAGTACGTC.

The CDR3 bases are TGTGCCAGCAGCCAAGCAGGGGGGCCGGCTAACTATGGCTACACCTTC. This encodes CASSQAGGPANYGYTF. The genes are TRBV14 and TRBJ1-2; 7 bases match TRBD1. The length of the CDR3 is 16 residues. Germline loops: CDR1 SGHDN, CDR2 FVKESK. Trimming took 1 base from V and 0 from J; bases not matched to a gene: 5.

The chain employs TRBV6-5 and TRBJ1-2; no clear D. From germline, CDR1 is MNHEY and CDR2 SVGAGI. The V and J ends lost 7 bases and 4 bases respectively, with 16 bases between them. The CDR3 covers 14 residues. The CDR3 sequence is CASTRSPLSYGYTF. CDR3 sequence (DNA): TGTGCCAGCACTAGATCACCGCTAAGCTATGGCTACACCTTC.

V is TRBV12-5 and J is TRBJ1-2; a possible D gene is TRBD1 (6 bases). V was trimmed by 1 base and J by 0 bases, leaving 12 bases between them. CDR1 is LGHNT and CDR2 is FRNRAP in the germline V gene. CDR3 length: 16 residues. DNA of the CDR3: TGTGCTAGTGGTTTGGAACAGGGACCCGCTAACTATGGCTACACCTTC. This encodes CASGLEQGPANYGYTF.

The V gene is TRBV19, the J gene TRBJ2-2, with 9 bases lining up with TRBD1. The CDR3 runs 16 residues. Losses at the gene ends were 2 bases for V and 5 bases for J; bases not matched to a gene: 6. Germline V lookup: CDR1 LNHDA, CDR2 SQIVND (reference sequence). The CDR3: CASSIPGTGNTGELFF. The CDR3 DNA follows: TGTGCCAGTAGTATACCCGGGACAGGGAATACCGGGGAGCTGTTTTTT.

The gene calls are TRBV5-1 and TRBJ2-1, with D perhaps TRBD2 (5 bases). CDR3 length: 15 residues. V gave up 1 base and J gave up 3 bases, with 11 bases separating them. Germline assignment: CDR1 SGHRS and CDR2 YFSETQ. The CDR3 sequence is CASSLLRGNYNEQFF. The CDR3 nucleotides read TGCGCCAGCAGCTTGCTTAGAGGGAACTACAATGAGCAGTTCTTC.

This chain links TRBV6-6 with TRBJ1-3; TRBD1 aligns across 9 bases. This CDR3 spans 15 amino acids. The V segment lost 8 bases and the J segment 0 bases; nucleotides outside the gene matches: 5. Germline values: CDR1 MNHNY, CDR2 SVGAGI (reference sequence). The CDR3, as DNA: TGTGCCAGCTCCGGGACAGGGAGCTCTGGAAACACCATATATTTT. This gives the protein CASSGTGSSGNTIYF.

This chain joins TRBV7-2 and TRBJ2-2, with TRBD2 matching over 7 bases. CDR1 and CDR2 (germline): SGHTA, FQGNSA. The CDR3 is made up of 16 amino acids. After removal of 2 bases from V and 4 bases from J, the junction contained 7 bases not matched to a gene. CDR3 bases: TGTGCCAGCAGCTTAAGGGAGGGCCACCTCACCGGGGAGCTGTTTTTT. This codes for CASSLREGHLTGELFF.

CDR3 nucleotide sequence: TGCGCCAGCAGCCACCAGCCGGGGACTAGCCCAGAGACCCAGTACTTC. Translation: CASSHQPGTSPETQYF. The genes are TRBV4-1 and TRBJ2-5; 9 bases map to TRBD2. Trimming at V came to 3 bases and at J to 4 bases, leaving 9 bases not matched to a gene. Germline V gene lookup returns CDR1 MGHRA and CDR2 YSYEKL. This CDR3 is built from 16 residues.

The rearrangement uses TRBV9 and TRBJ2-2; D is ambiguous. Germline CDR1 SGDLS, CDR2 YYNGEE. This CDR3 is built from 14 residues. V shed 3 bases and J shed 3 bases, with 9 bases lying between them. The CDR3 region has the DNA TGTGCCAGCAGCGCAGACTGGGACACCGGGGAGCTGTTTTTT. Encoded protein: CASSADWDTGELFF.

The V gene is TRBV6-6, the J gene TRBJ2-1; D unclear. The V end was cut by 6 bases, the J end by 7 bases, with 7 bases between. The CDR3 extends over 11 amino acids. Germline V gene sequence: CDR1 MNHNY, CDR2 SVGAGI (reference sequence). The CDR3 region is CASRVTNEQFF. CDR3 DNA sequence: TGTGCCAGCAGGGTTACAAATGAGCAGTTCTTC.

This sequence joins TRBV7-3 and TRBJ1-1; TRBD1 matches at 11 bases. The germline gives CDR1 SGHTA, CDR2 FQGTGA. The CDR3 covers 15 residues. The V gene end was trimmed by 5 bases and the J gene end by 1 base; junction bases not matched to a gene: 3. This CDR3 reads CASSLGTGGNTEAFF. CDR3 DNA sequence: TGTGCCAGCAGCCTAGGGACAGGGGGGAACACTGAAGCTTTCTTT.

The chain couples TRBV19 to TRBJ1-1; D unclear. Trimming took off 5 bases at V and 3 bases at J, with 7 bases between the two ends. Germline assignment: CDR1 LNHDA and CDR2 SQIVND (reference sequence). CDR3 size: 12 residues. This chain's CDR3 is CASSPGDTEAFF. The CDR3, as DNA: TGTGCCAGTAGTCCGGGTGACACTGAAGCTTTCTTT.

This CDR3 is CASSLPRELQLTNYGYTF. The DNA of the CDR3 is TGTGCCAGCAGCTTACCGCGGGAGTTACAATTGACTAACTATGGCTACACCTTC. The chain couples TRBV7-8 to TRBJ1-2; D not certain. This CDR3 has 18 residues. V was trimmed by 2 bases and J by 0 bases, leaving 19 bases between them. Germline loops: CDR1 SGHVS, CDR2 FQNEAQ.